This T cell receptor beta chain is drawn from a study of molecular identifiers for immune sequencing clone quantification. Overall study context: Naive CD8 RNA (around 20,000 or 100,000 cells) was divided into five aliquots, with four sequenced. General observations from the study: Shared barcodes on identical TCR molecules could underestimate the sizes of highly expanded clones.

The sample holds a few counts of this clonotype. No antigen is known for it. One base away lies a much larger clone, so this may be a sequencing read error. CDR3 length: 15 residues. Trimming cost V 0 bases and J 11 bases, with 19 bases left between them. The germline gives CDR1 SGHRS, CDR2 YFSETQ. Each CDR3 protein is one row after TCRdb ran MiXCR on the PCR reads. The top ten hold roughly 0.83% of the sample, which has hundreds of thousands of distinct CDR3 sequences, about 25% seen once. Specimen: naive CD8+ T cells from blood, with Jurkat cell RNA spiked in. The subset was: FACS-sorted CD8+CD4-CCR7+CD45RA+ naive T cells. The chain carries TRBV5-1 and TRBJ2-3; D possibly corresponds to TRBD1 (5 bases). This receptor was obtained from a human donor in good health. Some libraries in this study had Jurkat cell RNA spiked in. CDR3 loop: CASSLAGVLGRMQYF. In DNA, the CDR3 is TGCGCCAGCAGCTTGGCTGGGGTATTGGGGCGGATGCAGTATTTT.